Described below is a single T cell receptor beta chain sequence and its context. Random hexamers were used to reverse transcribe an amount of roughly 0.5 to 1 ug RNA. TCRdb reprocessed the immunoSEQ multiplex PCR reads with MiXCR, giving one entry per CDR3 protein. The profile shows about 190,000 distinct CDR3 sequences, roughly 92% of them singletons. This entry comes from a study of CD8 T cells in Susac syndrome. Negative isolation yielded CD4+ and CD8+ T cells, and FACS enriched TEMRA cells. This CDR3 has 14 residues. Trimming removed 10 bases from V and 4 bases from J, with 19 bases in between. Germline V CDR1 and CDR2: MDHEN, SYDVKM.

This TCR came from a human donor in good health. The chain couples TRBV28 to TRBJ1-1, with D possibly matching TRBD1 (5 bases). The material sequenced was CD4+ T cells from PBMCs. The DNA of the CDR3 is TGTGCCACCGAAGGGCGGGCCAGGGCCACTGAAGCTTTCTTT. Amino acid sequence: CATEGRARATEAFF.